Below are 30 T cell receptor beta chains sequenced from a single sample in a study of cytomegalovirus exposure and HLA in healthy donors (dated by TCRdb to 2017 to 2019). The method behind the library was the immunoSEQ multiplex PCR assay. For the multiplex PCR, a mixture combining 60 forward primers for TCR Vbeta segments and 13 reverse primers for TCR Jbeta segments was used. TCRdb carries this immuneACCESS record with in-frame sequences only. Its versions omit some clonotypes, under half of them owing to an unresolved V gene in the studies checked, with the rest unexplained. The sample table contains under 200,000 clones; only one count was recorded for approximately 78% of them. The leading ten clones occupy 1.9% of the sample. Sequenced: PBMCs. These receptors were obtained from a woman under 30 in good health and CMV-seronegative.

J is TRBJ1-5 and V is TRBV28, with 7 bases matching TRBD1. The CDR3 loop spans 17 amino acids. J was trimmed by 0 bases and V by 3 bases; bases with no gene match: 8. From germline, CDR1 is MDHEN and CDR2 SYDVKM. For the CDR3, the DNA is TGTGCCAGCAGTTTTTGGACAGGCGGCTTTAGCAATCAGCCCCAGCATTTT. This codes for CASSFWTGGFSNQPQHF.

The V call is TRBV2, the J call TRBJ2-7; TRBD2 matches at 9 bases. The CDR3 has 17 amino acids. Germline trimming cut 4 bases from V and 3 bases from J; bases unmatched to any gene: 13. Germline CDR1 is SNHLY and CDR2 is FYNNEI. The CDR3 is CASSVELAGVSFYEQYF. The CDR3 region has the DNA TGTGCCAGCAGTGTGGAGTTAGCGGGGGTTTCCTTCTACGAGCAGTACTTC. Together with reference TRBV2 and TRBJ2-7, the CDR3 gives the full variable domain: EPEVTQTPSHQVTQMGQEVILRCVPISNHLYFYWYRQILGQKVEFLVSFYNNEISEKSEIFDDQFSVERPDGSNFTLKIRSTKLEDSAMYFCASSVELAGVSFYEQYFGPGTRLTVT.

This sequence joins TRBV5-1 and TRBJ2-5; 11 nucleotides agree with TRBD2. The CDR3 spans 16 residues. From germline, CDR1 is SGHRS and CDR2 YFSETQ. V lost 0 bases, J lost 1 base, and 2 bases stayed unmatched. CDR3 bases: TGCGCCAGCAGCTTGGCCGGACTAGCGGGCCAAGAGACCCAGTACTTC. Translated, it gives CASSLAGLAGQETQYF.

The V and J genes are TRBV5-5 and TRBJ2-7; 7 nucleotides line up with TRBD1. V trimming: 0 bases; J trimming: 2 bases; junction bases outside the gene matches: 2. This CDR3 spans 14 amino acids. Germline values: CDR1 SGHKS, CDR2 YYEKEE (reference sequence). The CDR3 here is CASSLGDRAYEQYF. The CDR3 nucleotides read TGTGCCAGCAGCTTGGGTGACAGGGCCTACGAGCAGTACTTC.

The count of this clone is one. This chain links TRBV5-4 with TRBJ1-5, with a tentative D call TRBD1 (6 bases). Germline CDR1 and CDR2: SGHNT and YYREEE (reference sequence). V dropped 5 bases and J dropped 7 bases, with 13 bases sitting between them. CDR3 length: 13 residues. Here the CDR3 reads CASSSGGEQPQHF. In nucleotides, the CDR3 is TGTGCCAGCAGTTCGGGGGGCGAACAGCCCCAGCATTTT.

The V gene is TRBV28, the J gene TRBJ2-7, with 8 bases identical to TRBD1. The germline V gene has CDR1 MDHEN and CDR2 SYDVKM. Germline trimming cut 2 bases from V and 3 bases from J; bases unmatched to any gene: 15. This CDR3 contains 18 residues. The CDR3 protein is CASSLNPDRGIRDYEQYF. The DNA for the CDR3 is TGTGCCAGCAGTTTAAATCCCGACAGGGGAATTCGAGACTACGAGCAGTACTTC.

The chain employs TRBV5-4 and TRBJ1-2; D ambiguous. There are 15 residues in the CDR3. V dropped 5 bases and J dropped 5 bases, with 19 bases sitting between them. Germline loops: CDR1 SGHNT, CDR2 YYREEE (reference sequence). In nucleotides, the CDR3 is TGTGCCAGCAGTGGGCGCATCGGGGTTGGGTATGGCTACACCTTC. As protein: CASSGRIGVGYGYTF. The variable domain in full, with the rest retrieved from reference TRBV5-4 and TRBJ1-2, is ETGVTQSPTHLIKTRGQQVTLRCSSQSGHNTVSWYQQALGQGPQFIFQYYREEENGRGNFPPRFSGLQFPNYSSELNVNALELDDSALYLCASSGRIGVGYGYTFGSGTRLTVV.

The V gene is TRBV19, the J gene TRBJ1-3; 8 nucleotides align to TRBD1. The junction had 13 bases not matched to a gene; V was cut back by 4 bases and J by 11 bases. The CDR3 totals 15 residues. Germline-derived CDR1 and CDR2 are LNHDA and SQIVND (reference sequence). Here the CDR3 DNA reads TGTGCCAGTAGTAGCCCGCGGACAGGGCAGGAGGCCATATATTTT. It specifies CASSSPRTGQEAIYF.

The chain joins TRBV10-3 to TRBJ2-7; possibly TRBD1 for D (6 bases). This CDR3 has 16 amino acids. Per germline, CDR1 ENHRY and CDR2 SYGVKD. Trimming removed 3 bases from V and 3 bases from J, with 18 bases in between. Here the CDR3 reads CAISDLKRTANYEQYF. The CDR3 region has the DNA TGTGCCATCAGTGACTTAAAGCGGACAGCCAACTACGAGCAGTACTTC.

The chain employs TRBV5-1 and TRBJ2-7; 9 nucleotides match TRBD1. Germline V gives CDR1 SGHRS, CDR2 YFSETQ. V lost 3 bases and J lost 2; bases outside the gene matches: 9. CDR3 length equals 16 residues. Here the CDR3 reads CASSSSPGQGTYEQYF. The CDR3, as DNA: TGCGCCAGCAGCTCATCGCCGGGACAGGGCACCTACGAGCAGTACTTC.

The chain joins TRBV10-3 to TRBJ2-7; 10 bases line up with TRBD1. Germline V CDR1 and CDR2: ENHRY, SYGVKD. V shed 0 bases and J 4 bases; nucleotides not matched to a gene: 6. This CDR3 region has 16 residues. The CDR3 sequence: CAISESMGQGSYEQYF. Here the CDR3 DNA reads TGTGCCATCAGTGAGTCGATGGGACAGGGGAGTTACGAGCAGTACTTC.

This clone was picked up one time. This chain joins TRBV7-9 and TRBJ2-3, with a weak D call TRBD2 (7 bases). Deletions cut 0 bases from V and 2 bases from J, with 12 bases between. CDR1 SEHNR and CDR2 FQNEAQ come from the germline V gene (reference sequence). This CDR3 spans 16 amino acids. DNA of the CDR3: TGTGCCAGCAGCTTAGCTGTCGCGGGGGCCACAGATACGCAGTATTTT. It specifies CASSLAVAGATDTQYF.

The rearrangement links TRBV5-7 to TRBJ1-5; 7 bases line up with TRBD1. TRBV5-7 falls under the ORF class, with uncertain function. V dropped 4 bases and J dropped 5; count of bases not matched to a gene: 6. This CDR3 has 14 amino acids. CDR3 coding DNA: TGTGCCAGCAGCCCGGACAGGAACCATCAGCCCCAGCATTTT. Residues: CASSPDRNHQPQHF.

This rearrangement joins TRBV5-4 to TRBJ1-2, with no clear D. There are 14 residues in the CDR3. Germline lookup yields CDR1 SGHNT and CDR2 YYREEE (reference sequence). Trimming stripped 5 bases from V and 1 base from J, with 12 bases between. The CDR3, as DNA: TGTGCCAGCAGAACAGAGCCCTTTAACTATGGCTACACCTTC. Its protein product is CASRTEPFNYGYTF. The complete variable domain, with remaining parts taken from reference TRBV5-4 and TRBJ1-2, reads ETGVTQSPTHLIKTRGQQVTLRCSSQSGHNTVSWYQQALGQGPQFIFQYYREEENGRGNFPPRFSGLQFPNYSSELNVNALELDDSALYLCASRTEPFNYGYTFGSGTRLTVV.

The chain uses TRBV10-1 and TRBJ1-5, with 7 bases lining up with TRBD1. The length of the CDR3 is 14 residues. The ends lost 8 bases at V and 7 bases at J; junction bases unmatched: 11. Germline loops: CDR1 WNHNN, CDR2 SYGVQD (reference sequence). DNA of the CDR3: TGCGCCAGCCCCCCGGACAGGTGCTGCCAGCCCCAGCATTTT. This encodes CASPPDRCCQPQHF.

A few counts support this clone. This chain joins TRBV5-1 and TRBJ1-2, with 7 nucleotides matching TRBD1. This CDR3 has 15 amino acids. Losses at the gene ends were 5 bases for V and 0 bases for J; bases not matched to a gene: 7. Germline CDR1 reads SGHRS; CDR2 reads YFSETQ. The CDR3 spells CASRRGQLTNYGYTF. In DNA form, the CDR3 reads TGCGCCAGCAGGCGGGGACAGCTTACTAACTATGGCTACACCTTC.

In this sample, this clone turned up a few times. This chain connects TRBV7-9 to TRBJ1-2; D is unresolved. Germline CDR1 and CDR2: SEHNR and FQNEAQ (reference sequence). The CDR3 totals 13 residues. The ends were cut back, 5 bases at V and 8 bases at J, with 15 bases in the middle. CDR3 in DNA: TGTGCCAGCAGCCCCGCCGGACTGGGCGGCTACACCTTC. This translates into CASSPAGLGGYTF.

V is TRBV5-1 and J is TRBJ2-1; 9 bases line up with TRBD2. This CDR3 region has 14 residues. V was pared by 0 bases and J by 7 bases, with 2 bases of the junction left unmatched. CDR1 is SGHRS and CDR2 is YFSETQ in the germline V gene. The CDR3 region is CASSLGRGGNEQFF. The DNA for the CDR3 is TGCGCCAGCAGCTTGGGGCGGGGGGGGAATGAGCAGTTCTTC.

Here the CDR3 DNA reads TGTGCCATCAGTTCTGACAGGGGTCCCTACGAGCAGTACTTC. It encodes CAISSDRGPYEQYF. The V gene is TRBV10-3, the J gene TRBJ2-7, with 8 bases that match TRBD1. Germline assignment: CDR1 ENHRY and CDR2 SYGVKD. Germline trimming cut 5 bases from V and 2 bases from J; bases unmatched to any gene: 5. This CDR3 is built from 14 residues.

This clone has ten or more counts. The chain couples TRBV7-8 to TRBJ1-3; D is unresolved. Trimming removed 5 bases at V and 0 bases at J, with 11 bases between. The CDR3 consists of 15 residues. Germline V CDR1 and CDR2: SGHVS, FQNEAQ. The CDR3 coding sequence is TGTGCCAGCAGCGAACAGAACCTCTCTGGAAACACCATATATTTT. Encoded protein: CASSEQNLSGNTIYF.

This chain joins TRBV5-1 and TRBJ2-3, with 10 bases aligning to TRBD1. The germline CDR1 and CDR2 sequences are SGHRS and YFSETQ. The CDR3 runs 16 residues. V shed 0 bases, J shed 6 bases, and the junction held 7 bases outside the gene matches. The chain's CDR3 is CASSLARQGADDTQYF. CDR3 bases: TGCGCCAGCAGCTTGGCCAGACAGGGGGCAGACGATACGCAGTATTTT.

CDR3 loop: CASSIAAYSYNEQFF. CDR3 DNA: TGTGCCAGTAGTATAGCCGCGTACTCCTACAATGAGCAGTTCTTC. V usage is TRBV19 and J usage is TRBJ2-1; no firm D call. The CDR3 has 15 residues. Germline CDR1 and CDR2: LNHDA and SQIVND (reference sequence). V was shortened by 1 base and J by 0 bases, with 7 bases between the two germline ends.

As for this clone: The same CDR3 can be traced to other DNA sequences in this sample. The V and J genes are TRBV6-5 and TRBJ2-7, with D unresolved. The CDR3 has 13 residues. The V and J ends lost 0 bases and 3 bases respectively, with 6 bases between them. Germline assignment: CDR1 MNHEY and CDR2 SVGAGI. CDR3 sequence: CASSYSAGYEQYF. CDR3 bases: TGTGCCAGCAGTTACTCAGCAGGCTACGAGCAGTACTTC.

The CDR3 sequence: CASSQDNRVSYGYTF. CDR3 nucleotides: TGCGCCAGCAGCCAAGATAATCGCGTATCCTATGGCTACACCTTC. The chain employs TRBV4-1 and TRBJ1-2; D gene unclear. Looked up from germline, CDR1 is MGHRA and CDR2 is YSYEKL. The CDR3 has 15 residues. With 0 bases removed from V and 4 bases from J, the gap between germline ends came to 12 bases.

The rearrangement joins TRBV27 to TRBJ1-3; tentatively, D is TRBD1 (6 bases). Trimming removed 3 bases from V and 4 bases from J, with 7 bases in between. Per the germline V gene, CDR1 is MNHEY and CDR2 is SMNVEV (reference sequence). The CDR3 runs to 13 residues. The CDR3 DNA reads TGTGCCAGCAGTTTTGACAGGGGAAACACCATATATTTT. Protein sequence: CASSFDRGNTIYF.

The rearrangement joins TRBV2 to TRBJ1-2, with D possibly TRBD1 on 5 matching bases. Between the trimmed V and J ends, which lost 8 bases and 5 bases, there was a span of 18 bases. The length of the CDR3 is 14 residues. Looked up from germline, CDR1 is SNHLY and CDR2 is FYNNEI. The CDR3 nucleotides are TGTGCCAGCGGTAGTGCAGGGATATCATATGGCTACACCTTC. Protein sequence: CASGSAGISYGYTF. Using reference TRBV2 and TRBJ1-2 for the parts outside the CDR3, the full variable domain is EPEVTQTPSHQVTQMGQEVILRCVPISNHLYFYWYRQILGQKVEFLVSFYNNEISEKSEIFDDQFSVERPDGSNFTLKIRSTKLEDSAMYFCASGSAGISYGYTFGSGTRLTVV.

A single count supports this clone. CDR3 residues: CAISGGGGGGSYNEQFF. The CDR3 DNA is TGTGCCATCAGTGGAGGAGGGGGCGGAGGCTCCTACAATGAGCAGTTCTTC. The rearrangement uses TRBV10-3 and TRBJ2-1; weak D call: TRBD1 (7 bases). Trimming stripped 4 bases from V and 0 bases from J, with 16 bases between. Germline V gives CDR1 ENHRY, CDR2 SYGVKD. CDR3 length: 17 amino acids.

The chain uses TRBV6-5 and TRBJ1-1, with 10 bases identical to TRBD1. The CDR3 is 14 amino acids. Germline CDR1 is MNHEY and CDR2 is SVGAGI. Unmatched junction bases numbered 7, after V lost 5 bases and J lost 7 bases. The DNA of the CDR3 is TGTGCCAGCAGTCGCGACAGGGGGCGGATTGAAGCTTTCTTT. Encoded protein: CASSRDRGRIEAFF.

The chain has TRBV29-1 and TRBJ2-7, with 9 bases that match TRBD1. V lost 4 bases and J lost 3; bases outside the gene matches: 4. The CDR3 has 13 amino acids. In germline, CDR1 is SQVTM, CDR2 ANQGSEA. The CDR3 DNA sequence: TGCAGCGTTGGGGGGACAGGGATCTACGAGCAGTACTTC. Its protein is CSVGGTGIYEQYF.

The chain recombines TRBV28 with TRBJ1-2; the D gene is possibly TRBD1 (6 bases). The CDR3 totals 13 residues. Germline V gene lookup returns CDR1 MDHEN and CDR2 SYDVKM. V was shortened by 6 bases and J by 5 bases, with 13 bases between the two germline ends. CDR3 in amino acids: CASRAGGEYGYTF. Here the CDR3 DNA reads TGTGCCAGCAGGGCGGGGGGCGAGTATGGCTACACCTTC.